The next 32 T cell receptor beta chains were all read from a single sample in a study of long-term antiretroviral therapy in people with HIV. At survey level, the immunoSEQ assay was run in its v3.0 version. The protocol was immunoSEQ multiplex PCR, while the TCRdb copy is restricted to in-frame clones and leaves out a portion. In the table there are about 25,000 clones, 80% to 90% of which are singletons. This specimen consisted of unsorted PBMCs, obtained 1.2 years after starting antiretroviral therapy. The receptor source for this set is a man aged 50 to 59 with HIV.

CDR3 region: CASRDWGEKLFF. The CDR3 nucleotides are TGTGCCAGTCGGGACTGGGGGGAAAAACTGTTTTTT. The V gene is TRBV7-9, the J gene TRBJ1-4, with a tentative D call TRBD1 (5 bases). V was shortened by 9 bases and J by 8 bases, with 13 bases between the two germline ends. The CDR3 extends over 12 amino acids. CDR1 and CDR2 from the germline V gene are SEHNR and FQNEAQ (reference sequence).

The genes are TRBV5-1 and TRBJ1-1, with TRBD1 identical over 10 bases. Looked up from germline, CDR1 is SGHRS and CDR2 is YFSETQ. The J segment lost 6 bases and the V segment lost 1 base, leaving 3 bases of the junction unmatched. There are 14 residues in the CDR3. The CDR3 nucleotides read TGCGCCAGCAGCTTGCTGGACAGGGGGGCTGAAGCTTTCTTT. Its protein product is CASSLLDRGAEAFF.

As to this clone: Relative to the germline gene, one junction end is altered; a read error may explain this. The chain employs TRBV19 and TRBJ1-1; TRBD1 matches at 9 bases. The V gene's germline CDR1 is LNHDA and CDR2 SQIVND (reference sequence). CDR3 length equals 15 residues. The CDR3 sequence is CASTAWGTGNAEAFF. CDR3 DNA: TGTGCCAGTACGGCCTGGGGGACAGGGAACGCTGAAGCTTTCTTT. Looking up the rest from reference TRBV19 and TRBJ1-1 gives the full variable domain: DGGITQSPKYLFRKEGQNVTLSCEQNLNHDAMYWYRQDPGQGLRLIYYSQIVNDFQKGDIAEGYSVSREKKESFPLTVTSAQKNPTAFYLCASTAWGTGNAEAFFGQGTRLTVV.

The CDR3 reads CASSPQTLGTEAFF. The CDR3 DNA sequence: TGTGCCAGCAGTCCCCAGACCCTAGGGACTGAAGCTTTCTTT. This rearrangement joins TRBV6-1 to TRBJ1-1; D gene unclear. The ends were cut back, 5 bases at V and 5 bases at J, with 15 bases in the middle. The germline V gene encodes CDR1 MNHNS and CDR2 SASEGT. This CDR3 spans 14 amino acids.

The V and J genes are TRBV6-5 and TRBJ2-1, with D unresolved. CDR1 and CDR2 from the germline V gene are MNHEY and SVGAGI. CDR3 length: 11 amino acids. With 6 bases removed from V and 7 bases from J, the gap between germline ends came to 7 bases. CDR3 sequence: CASSQRNEQFF. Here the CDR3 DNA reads TGTGCCAGCAGCCAGAGGAATGAGCAGTTCTTC.

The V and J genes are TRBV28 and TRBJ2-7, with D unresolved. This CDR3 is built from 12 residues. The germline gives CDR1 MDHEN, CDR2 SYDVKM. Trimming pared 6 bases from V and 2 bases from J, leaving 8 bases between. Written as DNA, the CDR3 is TGTGCCAGCAGCCCGTCTCCCTACGAGCAGTACTTC. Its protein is CASSPSPYEQYF.

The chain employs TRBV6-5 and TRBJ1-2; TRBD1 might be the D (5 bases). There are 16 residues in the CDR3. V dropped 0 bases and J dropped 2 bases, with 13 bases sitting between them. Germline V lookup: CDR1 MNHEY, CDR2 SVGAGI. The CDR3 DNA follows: TGTGCCAGCAGTTACTCGGGACCCCTGGGGAACTATGGCTACACCTTC. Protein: CASSYSGPLGNYGYTF.

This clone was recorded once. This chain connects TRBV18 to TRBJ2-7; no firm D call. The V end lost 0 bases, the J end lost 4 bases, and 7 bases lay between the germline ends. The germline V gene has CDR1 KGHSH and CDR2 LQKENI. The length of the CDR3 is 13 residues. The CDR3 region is CASSPPDGYEQYF. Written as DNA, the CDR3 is TGTGCCAGCTCACCACCCGACGGGTACGAGCAGTACTTC.

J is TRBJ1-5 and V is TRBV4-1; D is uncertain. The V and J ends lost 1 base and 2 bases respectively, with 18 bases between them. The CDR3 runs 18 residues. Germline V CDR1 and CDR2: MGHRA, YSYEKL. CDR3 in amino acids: CASSQVDLGFRGNQPQHF. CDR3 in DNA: TGCGCCAGCAGCCAAGTGGATTTGGGGTTTAGGGGCAATCAGCCCCAGCATTTT.

The CDR3 DNA is TGTGCCAGCAGTGATTGGACGGCCTACTATGGCTACACCTTC. It specifies CASSDWTAYYGYTF. This chain uses TRBV6-1 with TRBJ1-2; no definite D call. Germline V gene data show CDR1 as MNHNS and CDR2 as SASEGT. V was trimmed by 3 bases and J by 3 bases, leaving 11 bases between them. The CDR3 covers 14 residues.

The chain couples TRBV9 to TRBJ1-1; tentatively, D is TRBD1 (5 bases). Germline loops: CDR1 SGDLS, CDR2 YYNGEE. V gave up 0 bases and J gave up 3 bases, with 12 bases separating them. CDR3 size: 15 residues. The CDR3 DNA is TGTGCCAGCAGCGTAGCGGGGGAGGGTTACACTGAAGCTTTCTTT. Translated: CASSVAGEGYTEAFF.

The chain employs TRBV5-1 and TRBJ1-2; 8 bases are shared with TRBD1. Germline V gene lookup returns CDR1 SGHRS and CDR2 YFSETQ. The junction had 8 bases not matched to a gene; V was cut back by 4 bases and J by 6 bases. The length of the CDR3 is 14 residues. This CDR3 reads CASSRTGGYDGYTF. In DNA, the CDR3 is TGCGCCAGCAGCCGTACAGGGGGATATGATGGCTACACCTTC.

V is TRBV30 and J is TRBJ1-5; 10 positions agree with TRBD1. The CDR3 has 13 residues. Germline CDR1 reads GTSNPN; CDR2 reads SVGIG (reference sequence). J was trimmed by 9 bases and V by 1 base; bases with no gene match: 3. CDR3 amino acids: CAWSATGGRPQHF. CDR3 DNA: TGTGCCTGGAGTGCGACAGGGGGCCGGCCCCAGCATTTT.

The CDR3, as DNA: TGTGCCAGCAGTTTAGGACAGGGCCGGGAGCAGTACTTC. Translation: CASSLGQGREQYF. The J gene is TRBJ2-7, the V gene TRBV28, with 8 bases lining up with TRBD1. The trim removed 2 bases at V and 7 bases at J, leaving 4 bases unmatched. CDR1 is MDHEN, CDR2 SYDVKM, per germline. The CDR3 contains 13 residues. The full variable domain, rest sourced from reference TRBV28 and TRBJ2-7, is DVKVTQSSRYLVKRTGEKVFLECVQDMDHENMFWYRQDPGLGLRLIYFSYDVKMKEKGDIPEGYSVSREKKERFSLILESASTNQTSMYLCASSLGQGREQYFGPGTRLTVT.

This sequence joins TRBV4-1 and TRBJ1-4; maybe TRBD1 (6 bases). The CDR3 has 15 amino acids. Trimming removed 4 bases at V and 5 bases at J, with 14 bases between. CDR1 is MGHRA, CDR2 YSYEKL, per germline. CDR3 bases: TGCGCCAGCAGCCTAGGGGGGGAACCGAATGAAAAACTGTTTTTT. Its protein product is CASSLGGEPNEKLFF.

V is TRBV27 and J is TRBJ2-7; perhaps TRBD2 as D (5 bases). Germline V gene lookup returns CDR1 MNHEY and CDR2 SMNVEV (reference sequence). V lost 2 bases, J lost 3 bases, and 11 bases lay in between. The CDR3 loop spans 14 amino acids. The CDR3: CASSLRGHSYEQYF. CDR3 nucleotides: TGTGCCAGCAGTTTACGAGGGCATAGCTACGAGCAGTACTTC.

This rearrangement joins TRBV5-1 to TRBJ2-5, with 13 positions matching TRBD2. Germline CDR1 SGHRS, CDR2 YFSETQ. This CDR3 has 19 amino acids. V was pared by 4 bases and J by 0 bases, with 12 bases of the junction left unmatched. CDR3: CASSLGLAGAPAYQETQYF. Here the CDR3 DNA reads TGCGCCAGCAGCCTAGGACTAGCGGGGGCCCCCGCGTACCAAGAGACCCAGTACTTC.

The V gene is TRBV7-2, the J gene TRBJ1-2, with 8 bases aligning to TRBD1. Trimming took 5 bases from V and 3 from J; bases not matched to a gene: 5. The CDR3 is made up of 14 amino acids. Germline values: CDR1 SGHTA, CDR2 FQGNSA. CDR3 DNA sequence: TGTGCCAGCAGCCCAGGGACAGGTGACTATGGCTACACCTTC. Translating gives CASSPGTGDYGYTF.

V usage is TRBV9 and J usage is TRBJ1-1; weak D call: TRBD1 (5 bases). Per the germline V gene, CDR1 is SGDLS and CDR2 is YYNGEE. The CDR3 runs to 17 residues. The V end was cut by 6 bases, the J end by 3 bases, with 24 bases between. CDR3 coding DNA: TGTGCCAGCAACGACCCGGGGCAGGGTGGGGCGGACACTGAAGCTTTCTTT. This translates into CASNDPGQGGADTEAFF.

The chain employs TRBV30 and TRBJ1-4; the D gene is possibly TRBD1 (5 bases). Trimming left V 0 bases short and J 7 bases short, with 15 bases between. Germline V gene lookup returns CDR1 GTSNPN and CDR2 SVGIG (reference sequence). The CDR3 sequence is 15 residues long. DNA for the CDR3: TGTGCCTGGAGTGTGAAAATGGGGGGTCGTGAAAAACTGTTTTTT. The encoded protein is CAWSVKMGGREKLFF.

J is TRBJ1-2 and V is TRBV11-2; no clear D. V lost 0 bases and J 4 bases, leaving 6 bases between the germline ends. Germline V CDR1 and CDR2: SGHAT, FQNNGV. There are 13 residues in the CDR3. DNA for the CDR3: TGTGCCAGCAGCTTAGATCTTCGCTATGGCTACACCTTC. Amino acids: CASSLDLRYGYTF.

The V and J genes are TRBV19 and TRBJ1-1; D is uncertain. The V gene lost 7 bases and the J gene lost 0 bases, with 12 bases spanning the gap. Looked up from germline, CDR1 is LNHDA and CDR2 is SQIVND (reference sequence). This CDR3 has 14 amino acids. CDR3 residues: CASIRQNMNTEAFF. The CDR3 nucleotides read TGTGCCAGTATACGTCAAAACATGAACACTGAAGCTTTCTTT. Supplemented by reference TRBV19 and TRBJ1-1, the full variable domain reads DGGITQSPKYLFRKEGQNVTLSCEQNLNHDAMYWYRQDPGQGLRLIYYSQIVNDFQKGDIAEGYSVSREKKESFPLTVTSAQKNPTAFYLCASIRQNMNTEAFFGQGTRLTVV.

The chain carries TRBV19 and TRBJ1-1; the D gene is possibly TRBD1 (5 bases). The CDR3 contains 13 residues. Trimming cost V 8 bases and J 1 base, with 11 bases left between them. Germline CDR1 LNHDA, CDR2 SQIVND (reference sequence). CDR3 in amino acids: CASGAVGNTEAFF. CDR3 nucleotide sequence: TGTGCCAGTGGGGCCGTGGGGAACACTGAAGCTTTCTTT. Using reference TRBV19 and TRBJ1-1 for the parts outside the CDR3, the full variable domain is DGGITQSPKYLFRKEGQNVTLSCEQNLNHDAMYWYRQDPGQGLRLIYYSQIVNDFQKGDIAEGYSVSREKKESFPLTVTSAQKNPTAFYLCASGAVGNTEAFFGQGTRLTVV.

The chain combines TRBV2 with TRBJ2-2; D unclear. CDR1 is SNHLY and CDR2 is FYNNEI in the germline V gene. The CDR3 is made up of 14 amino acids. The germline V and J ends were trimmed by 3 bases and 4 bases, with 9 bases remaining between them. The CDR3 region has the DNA TGTGCCAGCAGTGAGGGTCTCCTCACCGGGGAGCTGTTTTTT. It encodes CASSEGLLTGELFF.

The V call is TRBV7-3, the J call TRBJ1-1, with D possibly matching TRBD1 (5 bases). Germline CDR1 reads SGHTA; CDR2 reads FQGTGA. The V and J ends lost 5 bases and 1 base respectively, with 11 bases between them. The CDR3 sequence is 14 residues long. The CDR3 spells CASSRYGGNTEAFF. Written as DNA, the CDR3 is TGTGCCAGCAGCCGATATGGGGGGAACACTGAAGCTTTCTTT.

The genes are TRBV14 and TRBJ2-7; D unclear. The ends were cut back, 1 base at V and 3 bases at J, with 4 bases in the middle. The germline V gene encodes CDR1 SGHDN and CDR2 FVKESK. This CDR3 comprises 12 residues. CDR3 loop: CASSQVIYEQYF. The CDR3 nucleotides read TGTGCCAGCAGCCAAGTAATCTACGAGCAGTACTTC.

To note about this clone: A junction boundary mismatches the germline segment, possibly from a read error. The CDR3 DNA sequence: TGCAGCGTCGCGATCGGCACGGATACGCAGTATTTT. Its protein product is CSVAIGTDTQYF. The chain couples TRBV29-1 to TRBJ2-3; unclear D gene. The CDR3 is made up of 12 amino acids. The germline gives CDR1 SQVTM, CDR2 ANQGSEA.

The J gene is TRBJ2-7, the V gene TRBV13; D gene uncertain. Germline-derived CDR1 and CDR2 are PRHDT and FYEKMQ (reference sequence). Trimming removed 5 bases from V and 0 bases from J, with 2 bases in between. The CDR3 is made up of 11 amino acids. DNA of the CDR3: TGTGCCAGCAGCCTCTCCTACGAGCAGTACTTC. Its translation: CASSLSYEQYF.

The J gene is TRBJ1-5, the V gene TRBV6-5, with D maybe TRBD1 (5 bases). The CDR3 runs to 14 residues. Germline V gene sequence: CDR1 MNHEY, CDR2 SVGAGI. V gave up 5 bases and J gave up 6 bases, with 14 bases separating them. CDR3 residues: CASSLDRKSQPQHF. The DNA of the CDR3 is TGTGCCAGCAGTCTTGACAGAAAGAGTCAGCCCCAGCATTTT.

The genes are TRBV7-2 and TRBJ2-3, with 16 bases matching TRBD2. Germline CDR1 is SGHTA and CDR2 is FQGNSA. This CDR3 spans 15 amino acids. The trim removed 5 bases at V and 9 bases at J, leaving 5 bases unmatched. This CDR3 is CASSGGTSGGVTQYF. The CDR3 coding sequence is TGTGCCAGCAGCGGAGGGACTAGCGGGGGGGTCACGCAGTATTTT.

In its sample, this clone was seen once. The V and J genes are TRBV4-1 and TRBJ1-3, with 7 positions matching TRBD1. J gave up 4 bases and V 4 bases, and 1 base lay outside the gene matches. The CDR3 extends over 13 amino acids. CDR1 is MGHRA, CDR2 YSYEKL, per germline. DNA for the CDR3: TGCGCCAGCAGCCTGGGACAGGGAAACACCATATATTTT. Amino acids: CASSLGQGNTIYF.

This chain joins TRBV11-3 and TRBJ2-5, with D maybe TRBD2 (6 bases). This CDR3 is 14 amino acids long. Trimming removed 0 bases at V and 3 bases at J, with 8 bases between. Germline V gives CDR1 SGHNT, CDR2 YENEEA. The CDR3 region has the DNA TGTGCCAGCAGCTTAGAGGGGGGAGAAGAGACCCAGTACTTC. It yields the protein CASSLEGGEETQYF. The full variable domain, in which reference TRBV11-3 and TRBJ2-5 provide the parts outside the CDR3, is EAGVVQSPRYKIIEKKQPVAFWCNPISGHNTLYWYLQNLGQGPELLIRYENEEAVDDSQLPKDRFSAERLKGVDSTLKIQPAELGDSAVYLCASSLEGGEETQYFGPGTRLLVL.